This T cell receptor beta chain comes out of a study of shared clonotypes between healthy human individuals. About the research overall: Donors were a couple of women and a few men aged 18 to 49.

Per germline, CDR1 MGHRA and CDR2 YSYEKL. The CDR3 consists of 15 residues. V shed 1 base and J shed 4 bases, with 11 bases lying between them. Repertoires were generated with immunoSEQ multiplex PCR, while TCRdb's copy carries only in-frame clones and drops some. This sample has about 2.1 million clones; about 93% occur once, and the top ten carry more than 1.5%. CD45RO-negative, CCR7-selected cells formed the naive CD8 fraction, which excluded terminally differentiated effector memory CD45RA+ cells. Findings and limits, study-wide: The generation probabilities recorded for non-shared clonotypes fell below those of clonotypes shared by all four donors. The donor pool, a small one, limited the genetic and exposure-history diversity represented. Between several donors, naive CD4 clonotypes were shared at a level of about 5%.

In regard to this clone: The target antigen is unknown.

The clonotype comes from a man aged 18 to 29 in good health. Some clones in this sample may be carry-over from other donors' samples. The sample comprised naive CD8+ T cells from PBMCs. The J gene is TRBJ2-1, the V gene TRBV4-1; weak D call: TRBD1 (5 bases). The CDR3 here is CASSQVGNRYNEQFF. Here the CDR3 DNA reads TGCGCCAGCAGCCAAGTCGGCAACAGGTACAATGAGCAGTTCTTC.